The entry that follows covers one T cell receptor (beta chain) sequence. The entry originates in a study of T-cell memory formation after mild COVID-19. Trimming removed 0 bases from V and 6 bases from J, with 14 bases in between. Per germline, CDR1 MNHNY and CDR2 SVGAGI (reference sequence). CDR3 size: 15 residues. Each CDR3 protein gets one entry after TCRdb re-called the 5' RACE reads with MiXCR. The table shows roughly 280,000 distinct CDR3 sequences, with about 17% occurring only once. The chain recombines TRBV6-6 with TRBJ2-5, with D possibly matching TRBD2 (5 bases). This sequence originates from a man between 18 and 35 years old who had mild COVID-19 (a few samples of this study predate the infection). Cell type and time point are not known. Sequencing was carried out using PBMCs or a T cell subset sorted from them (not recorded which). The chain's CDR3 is CASSYSSREGKTQYF. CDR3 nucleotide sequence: TGTGCCAGCAGTTACTCTTCCAGAGAGGGAAAGACCCAGTACTTC.